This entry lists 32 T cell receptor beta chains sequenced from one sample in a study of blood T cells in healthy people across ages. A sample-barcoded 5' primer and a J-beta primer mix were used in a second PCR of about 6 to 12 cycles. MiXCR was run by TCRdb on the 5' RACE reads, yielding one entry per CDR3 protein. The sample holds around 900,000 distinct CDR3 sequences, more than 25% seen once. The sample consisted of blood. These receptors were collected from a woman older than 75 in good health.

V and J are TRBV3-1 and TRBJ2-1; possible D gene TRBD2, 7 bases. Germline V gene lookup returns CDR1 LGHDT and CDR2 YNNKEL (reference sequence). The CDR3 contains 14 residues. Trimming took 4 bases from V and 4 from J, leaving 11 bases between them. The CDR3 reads CASSLRGGYNEQFF. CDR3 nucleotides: TGTGCCAGCAGCCTGAGGGGGGGTTACAATGAGCAGTTCTTC.

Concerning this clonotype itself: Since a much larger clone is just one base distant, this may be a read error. The CDR3 region has the DNA TGTGTCAGCAGCTCCCGGACAGGGAGCACAGATACGCAGTATTTT. Translation gives CVSSSRTGSTDTQYF. J is TRBJ2-3 and V is TRBV7-2; TRBD1 matches at 8 bases. Germline CDR1 SGHTA, CDR2 FQGNSA. This CDR3 comprises 15 residues.

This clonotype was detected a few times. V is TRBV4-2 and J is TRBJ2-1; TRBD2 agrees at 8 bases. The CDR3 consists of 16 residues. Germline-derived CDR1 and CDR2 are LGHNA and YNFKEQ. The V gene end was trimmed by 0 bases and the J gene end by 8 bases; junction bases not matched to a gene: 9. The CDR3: CASSQDWRGAYDEQFF. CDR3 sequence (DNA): TGTGCCAGCAGCCAAGACTGGCGGGGGGCTTACGATGAGCAGTTCTTC.

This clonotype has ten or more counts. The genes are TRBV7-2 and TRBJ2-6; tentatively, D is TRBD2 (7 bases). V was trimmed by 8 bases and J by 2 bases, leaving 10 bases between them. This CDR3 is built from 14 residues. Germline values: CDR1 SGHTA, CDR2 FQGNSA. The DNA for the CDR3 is TGTGCCAGCGGGGGGGGCCCTGGGGCCAACGTCCTGACTTTC. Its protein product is CASGGGPGANVLTF.

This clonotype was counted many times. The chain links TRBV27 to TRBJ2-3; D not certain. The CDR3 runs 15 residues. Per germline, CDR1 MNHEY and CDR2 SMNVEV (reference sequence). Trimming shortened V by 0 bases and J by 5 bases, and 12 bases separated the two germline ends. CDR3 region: CASSLSGRAGDTQYF. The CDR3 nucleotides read TGTGCCAGCAGTTTATCGGGTAGGGCCGGAGATACGCAGTATTTT.

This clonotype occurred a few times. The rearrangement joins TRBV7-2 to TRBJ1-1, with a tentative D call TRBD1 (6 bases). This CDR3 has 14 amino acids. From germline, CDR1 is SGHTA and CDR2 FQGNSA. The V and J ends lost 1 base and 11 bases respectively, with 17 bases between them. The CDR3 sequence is CASSLGGQLGGAFF. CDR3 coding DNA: TGTGCCAGCAGCTTAGGAGGACAGCTGGGTGGGGCTTTCTTT.

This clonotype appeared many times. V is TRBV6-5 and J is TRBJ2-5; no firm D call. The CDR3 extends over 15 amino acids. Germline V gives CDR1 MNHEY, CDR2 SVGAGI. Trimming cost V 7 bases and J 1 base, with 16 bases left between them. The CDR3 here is CASTTTLSGQETQYF. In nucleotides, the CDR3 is TGTGCCAGCACCACGACACTGTCTGGCCAAGAGACCCAGTACTTC.

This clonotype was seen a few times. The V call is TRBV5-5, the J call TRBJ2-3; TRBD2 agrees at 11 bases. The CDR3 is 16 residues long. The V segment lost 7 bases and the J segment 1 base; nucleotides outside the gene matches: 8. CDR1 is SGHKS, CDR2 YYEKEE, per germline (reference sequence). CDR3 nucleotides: TGTGCCAGCCTTAAGATTAGCGGGGGGGGCACAGATACGCAGTATTTT. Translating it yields CASLKISGGGTDTQYF.

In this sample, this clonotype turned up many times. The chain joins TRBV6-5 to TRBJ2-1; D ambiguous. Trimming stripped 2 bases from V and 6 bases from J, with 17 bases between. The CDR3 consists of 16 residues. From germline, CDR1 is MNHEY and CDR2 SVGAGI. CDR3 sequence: CASSYMSESSGNEQFF. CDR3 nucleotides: TGTGCCAGCAGTTACATGTCGGAATCGTCGGGCAATGAGCAGTTCTTC.

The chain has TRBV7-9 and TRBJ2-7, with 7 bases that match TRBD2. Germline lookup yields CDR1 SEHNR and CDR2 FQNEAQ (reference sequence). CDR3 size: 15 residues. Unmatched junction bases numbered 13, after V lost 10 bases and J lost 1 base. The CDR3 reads CATQRREGRSYEQYF. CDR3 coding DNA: TGTGCCACCCAGCGGAGGGAGGGTCGTTCCTACGAGCAGTACTTC.

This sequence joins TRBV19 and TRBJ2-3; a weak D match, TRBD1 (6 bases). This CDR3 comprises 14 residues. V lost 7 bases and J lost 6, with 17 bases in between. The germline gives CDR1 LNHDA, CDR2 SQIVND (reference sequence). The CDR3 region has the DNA TGTGCCAGTAACGGAAGGGGGACGACCGATACGCAGTATTTT. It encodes CASNGRGTTDTQYF.

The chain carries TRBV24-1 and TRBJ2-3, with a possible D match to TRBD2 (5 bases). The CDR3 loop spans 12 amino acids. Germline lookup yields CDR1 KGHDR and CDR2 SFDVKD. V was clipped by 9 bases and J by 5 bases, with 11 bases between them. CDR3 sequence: CATAVRGDTQYF. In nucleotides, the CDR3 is TGTGCCACCGCTGTTCGGGGAGATACGCAGTATTTT.

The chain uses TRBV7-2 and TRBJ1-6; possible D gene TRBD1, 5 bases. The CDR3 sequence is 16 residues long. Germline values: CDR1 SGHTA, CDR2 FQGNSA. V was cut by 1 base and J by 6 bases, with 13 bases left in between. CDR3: CASSLVGTEPNSPLHF. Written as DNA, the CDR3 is TGTGCCAGCAGCTTAGTAGGGACGGAACCTAATTCACCCCTCCACTTT.

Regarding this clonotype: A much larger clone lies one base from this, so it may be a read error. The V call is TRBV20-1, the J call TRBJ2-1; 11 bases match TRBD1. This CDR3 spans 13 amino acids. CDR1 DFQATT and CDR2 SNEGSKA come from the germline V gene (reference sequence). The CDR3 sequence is CSARTGGRNERFF. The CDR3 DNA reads TGCAGCGCCAGGACAGGGGGCAGGAATGAGCGGTTCTTC.

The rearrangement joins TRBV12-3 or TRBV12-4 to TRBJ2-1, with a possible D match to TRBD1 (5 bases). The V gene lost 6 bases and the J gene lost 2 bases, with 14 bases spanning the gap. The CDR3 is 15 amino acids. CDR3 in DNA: TGTGCCAGCAGCCCGACAGAGCGCCCCTACAATGAGCAGTTCTTC. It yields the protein CASSPTERPYNEQFF.

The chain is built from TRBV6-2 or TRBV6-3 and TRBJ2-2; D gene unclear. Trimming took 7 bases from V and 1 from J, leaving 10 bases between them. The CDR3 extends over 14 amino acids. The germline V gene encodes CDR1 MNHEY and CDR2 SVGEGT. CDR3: CASTGPLNTGELFF. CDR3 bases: TGTGCCAGCACCGGACCTCTGAACACCGGGGAGCTGTTTTTT.

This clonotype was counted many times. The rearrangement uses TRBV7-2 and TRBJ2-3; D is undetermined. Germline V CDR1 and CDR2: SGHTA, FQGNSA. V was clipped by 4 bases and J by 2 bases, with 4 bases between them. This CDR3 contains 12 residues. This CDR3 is CASSSYTDTQYF. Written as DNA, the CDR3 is TGTGCCAGCAGCTCCTACACAGATACGCAGTATTTT.

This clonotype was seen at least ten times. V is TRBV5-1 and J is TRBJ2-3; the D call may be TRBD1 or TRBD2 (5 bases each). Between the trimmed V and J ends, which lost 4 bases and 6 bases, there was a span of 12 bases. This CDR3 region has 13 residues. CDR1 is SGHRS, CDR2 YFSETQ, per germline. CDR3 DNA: TGCGCCAGCAGCCTTCGCCGGGACGATACGCAGTATTTT. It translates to CASSLRRDDTQYF.

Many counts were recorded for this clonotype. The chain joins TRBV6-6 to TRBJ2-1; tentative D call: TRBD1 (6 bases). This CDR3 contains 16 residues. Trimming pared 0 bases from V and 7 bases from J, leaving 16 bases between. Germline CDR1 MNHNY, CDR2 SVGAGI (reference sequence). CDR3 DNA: TGTGCCAGCAGTTACTCGACCACAGGGACGGGGAATGAGCAGTTCTTC. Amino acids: CASSYSTTGTGNEQFF.

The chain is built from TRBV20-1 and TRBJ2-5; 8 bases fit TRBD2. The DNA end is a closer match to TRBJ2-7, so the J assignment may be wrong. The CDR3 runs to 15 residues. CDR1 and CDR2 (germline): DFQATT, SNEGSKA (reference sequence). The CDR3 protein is CSARVKAGDLYEQYF. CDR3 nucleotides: TGCAGTGCTAGAGTTAAAGCGGGGGACCTCTACGAGCAGTACTTC.

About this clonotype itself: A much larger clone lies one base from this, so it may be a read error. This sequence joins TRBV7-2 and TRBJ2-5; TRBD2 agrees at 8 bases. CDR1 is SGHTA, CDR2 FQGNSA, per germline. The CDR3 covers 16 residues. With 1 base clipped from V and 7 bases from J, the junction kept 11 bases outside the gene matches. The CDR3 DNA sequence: TGTGCCAGCAGCTTAGGGAGCGGGGGCCCTATGGGGACCCAGTACTTC. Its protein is CASSLGSGGPMGTQYF.

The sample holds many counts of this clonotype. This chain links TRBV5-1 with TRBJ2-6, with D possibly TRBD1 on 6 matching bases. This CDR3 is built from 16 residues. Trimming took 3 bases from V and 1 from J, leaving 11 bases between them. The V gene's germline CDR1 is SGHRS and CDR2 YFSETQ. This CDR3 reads CASSYYRESGANVLTF. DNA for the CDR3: TGCGCCAGCAGCTACTACAGGGAGTCTGGGGCCAACGTCCTGACTTTC.

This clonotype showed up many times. CDR3 in amino acids: CASSQDFRQGAYYGYTF. The CDR3 bases are TGCGCCAGCAGCCAAGACTTTCGGCAGGGGGCTTACTATGGCTACACCTTC. The V and J genes are TRBV4-3 and TRBJ1-2; 8 bases are a match to TRBD1. V dropped 0 bases and J dropped 3; count of bases not matched to a gene: 9. CDR3 length: 17 amino acids. The V gene's germline CDR1 is LGHNA and CDR2 YSLEER.

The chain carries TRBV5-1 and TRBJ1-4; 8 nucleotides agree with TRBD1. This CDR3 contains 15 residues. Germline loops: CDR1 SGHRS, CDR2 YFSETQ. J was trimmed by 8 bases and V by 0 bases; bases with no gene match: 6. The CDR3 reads CASSLATGGKEKLFF. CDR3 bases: TGCGCCAGCAGCTTGGCCACAGGGGGAAAGGAAAAACTGTTTTTT.

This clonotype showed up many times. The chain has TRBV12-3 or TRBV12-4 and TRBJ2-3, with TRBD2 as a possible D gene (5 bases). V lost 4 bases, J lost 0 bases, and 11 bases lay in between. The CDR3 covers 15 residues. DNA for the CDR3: TGTGCCAGCAGTTCCAGCGGTCCTAGCACAGATACGCAGTATTTT. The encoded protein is CASSSSGPSTDTQYF.

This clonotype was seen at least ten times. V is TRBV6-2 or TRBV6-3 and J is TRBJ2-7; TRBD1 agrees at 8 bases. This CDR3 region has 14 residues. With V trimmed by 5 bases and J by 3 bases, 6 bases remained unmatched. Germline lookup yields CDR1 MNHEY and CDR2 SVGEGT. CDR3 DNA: TGTGCCAGCAGTCTTACAGGGGGATTCTACGAGCAGTACTTC. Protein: CASSLTGGFYEQYF.

CDR3 amino acids: CASSLSQPGTDTQYF. The CDR3 DNA is TGTGCCAGCAGTTTATCCCAACCGGGCACAGATACGCAGTATTTT. The rearrangement links TRBV27 to TRBJ2-3; the D is unclear. Germline CDR1 reads MNHEY; CDR2 reads SMNVEV (reference sequence). CDR3 length: 15 residues. The V end was cut by 0 bases, the J end by 1 base, with 8 bases between.

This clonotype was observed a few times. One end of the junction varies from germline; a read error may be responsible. In nucleotides, the CDR3 is TGTGCCTGCAGCTTAGACACGGTCACAGATACGCAGTATTTT. The encoded protein is CACSLDTVTDTQYF. The rearrangement uses TRBV7-2 and TRBJ2-3; D gene unclear. This CDR3 region has 14 residues. Germline V gene data show CDR1 as SGHTA and CDR2 as FQGNSA.

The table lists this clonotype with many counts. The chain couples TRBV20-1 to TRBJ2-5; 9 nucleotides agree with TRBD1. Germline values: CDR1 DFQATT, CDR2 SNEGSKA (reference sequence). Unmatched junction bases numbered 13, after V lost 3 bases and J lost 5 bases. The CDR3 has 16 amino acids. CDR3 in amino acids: CSASRLRGQGRETQYF. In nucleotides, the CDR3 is TGCAGTGCTAGTCGTTTGAGGGGACAGGGTAGGGAGACCCAGTACTTC.

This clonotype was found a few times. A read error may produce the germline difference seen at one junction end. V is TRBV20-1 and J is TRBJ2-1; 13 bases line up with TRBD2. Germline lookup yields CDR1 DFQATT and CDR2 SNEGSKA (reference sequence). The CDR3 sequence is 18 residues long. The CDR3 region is CSARAGLAGARSYSEQFF. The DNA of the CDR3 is TGCAGTGCTAGGGCTGGACTAGCGGGGGCTCGCTCCTACAGTGAGCAGTTCTTC.

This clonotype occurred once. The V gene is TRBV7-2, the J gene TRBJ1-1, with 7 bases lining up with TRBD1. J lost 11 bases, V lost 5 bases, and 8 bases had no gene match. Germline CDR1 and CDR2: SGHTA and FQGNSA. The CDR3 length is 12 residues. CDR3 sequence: CASSQRQGWAFF. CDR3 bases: TGTGCCAGCAGCCAAAGACAGGGATGGGCTTTCTTT.

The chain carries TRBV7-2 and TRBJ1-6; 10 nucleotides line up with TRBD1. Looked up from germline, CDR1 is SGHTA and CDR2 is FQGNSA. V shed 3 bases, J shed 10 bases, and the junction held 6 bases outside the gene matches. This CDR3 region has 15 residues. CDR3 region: CASSLDRGRGSPLHF. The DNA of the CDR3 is TGTGCCAGCAGCTTGGACAGGGGGAGAGGATCACCCCTCCACTTT.